The next 23 T cell receptor beta chains were all read from a single sample in a study of T cells in Graves' hyperthyroidism and ophthalmopathy. Authors of the study amplified TCR beta CDR3 regions from RNA transcripts. TCR CDR3 underwent first-round RT-PCR with the HTBI primer set. TCRdb used MiXCR to reprocess the multiplex PCR reads, holding one entry per CDR3 protein. This repertoire shows around 97,000 distinct CDR3 sequences, 47% found once; its top ten account for roughly 26%. Specimen: blood. The receptors were gathered from a man aged 40-55 years with Graves' hyperthyroidism.

In this sample, this clonotype is medium-sized. The chain links TRBV20-1 to TRBJ2-7; 7 nucleotides line up with TRBD1. The CDR3 runs to 12 residues. After removal of 6 bases from V and 4 bases from J, the junction contained 6 bases not matched to a gene. Germline loops: CDR1 DFQATT, CDR2 SNEGSKA (reference sequence). In DNA, the CDR3 is TGCAGTGCAAAGGGGACAGTTTACGAGCAGTACTTC. Its translation: CSAKGTVYEQYF.

The table lists this clonotype with a few counts. A junction end diverges from the germline sequence, so it may reflect a read error. V gene TRBV19 combines with J gene TRBJ2-1; maybe TRBD2 (7 bases). CDR3 size: 16 residues. Germline CDR1 and CDR2: LNHDA and SQIVND (reference sequence). As DNA, the CDR3 is TGTGCCAGTAGTACCTCCTGGGGGGGCCGGGTAAATGAGCGGTTCTTC. Encoded protein: CASSTSWGGRVNERFF. Full variable domain (outside the CDR3, taken from reference TRBV19 and TRBJ2-1): DGGITQSPKYLFRKEGQNVTLSCEQNLNHDAMYWYRQDPGQGLRLIYYSQIVNDFQKGDIAEGYSVSREKKESFPLTVTSAQKNPTAFYLCASSTSWGGRVNERFFGPGTRLTVL.

For the CDR3, the DNA is TGCGCCAGCAGCTTGGACGGGGGATCTCAGCCCCAGTACTTC. It is translated as CASSLDGGSQPQYF. The chain carries TRBV5-1 and TRBJ2-5, with D perhaps matching TRBD2 (6 bases). The CDR3 totals 14 residues. V lost 0 bases, J lost 9 bases, and 15 bases lay in between. Germline V lookup: CDR1 SGHRS, CDR2 YFSETQ.

The CDR3 DNA reads as TGTGCCAGCAGGCCCACAGGGGACCCTGAAGCTTTCTTT. Translation gives CASRPTGDPEAFF. This chain links TRBV7-2 with TRBJ1-1; TRBD1 agrees at 7 bases. The trim removed 6 bases at V and 6 bases at J, leaving 7 bases unmatched. CDR3 length: 13 residues. The germline CDR1 and CDR2 sequences are SGHTA and FQGNSA.

This clonotype turned up a few times. The CDR3 nucleotides read TGTGCCAGCAGCTCCGATGGCGAGCAGTACTTC. Protein: CASSSDGEQYF. This chain links TRBV7-9 with TRBJ2-7; no firm D call. This CDR3 comprises 11 residues. V gave up 4 bases and J gave up 6 bases, with 7 bases separating them. In germline, CDR1 is SEHNR, CDR2 FQNEAQ (reference sequence).

This clonotype was seen just once. The junction and the germline gene differ at one end; a read error may be behind it. This chain joins TRBV6-6 and TRBJ2-7, with TRBD2 identical over 8 bases. CDR1 MNHNY and CDR2 SVGAGI come from the germline V gene (reference sequence). CDR3 size: 17 residues. CDR3 DNA sequence: TGTGCCAGCAGTTACTCGATTTTGGCGGGAGGATCCTACGAGCAGGACTTC. The encoded protein is CASSYSILAGGSYEQDF.

The chain couples TRBV9 to TRBJ2-7; 9 bases agree with TRBD1. Germline V gene lookup returns CDR1 SGDLS and CDR2 YYNGEE. The CDR3 totals 14 residues. DNA of the CDR3: TGTGCTAGGGACAGGGCTAGCGGATCCTACGAGCAGTACTTC. Translated, it gives CARDRASGSYEQYF.

As regards this clonotype: This CDR3 is missing its conserved last phenylalanine or tryptophan, likely due to a read error. The limits of the CDR3 on the DNA are not certain, so only TCRdb's listed CDR3 is given. The V gene is TRBV5-1, the J gene TRBJ1-6. The CDR3 is 10 amino acids in total, end residues counted. From germline, CDR1 is SGHRS and CDR2 YFSETQ. CDR3 loop: CASSLDPRYS.

The V call is TRBV15, the J call TRBJ2-6; no definite D call. The CDR3 is 16 amino acids. V lost 0 bases and J 3 bases, leaving 9 bases between the germline ends. The V gene's germline CDR1 is LNHNV and CDR2 YYDKDF (reference sequence). The CDR3 nucleotides are TGTGCCACCAGCAGAGATTTGGACGTTGGGGCCAACGTCCTGACTTTC. It translates to CATSRDLDVGANVLTF.

This clonotype was observed at least ten times. The rearrangement joins TRBV15 to TRBJ2-1; tentatively, D is TRBD2 (6 bases). The V end was cut by 3 bases, the J end by 5 bases, with 14 bases between. The germline V gene encodes CDR1 LNHNV and CDR2 YYDKDF (reference sequence). The CDR3 totals 15 residues. The CDR3 region is CATSSIRDLNNEQFF. The CDR3, as DNA: TGTGCCACCAGCAGTATCCGGGACTTAAACAATGAGCAGTTCTTC.

A note on this clonotype: Here the CDR3 omits its conserved ending phenylalanine or tryptophan, so a read error is the likely source. The chain uses TRBV2 and TRBJ1-3; D remains ambiguous. CDR1 and CDR2 from the germline V gene are SNHLY and FYNNEI. The CDR3 is 13 residues long. The V and J ends lost 3 bases and 4 bases respectively, with 7 bases between them. The CDR3 reads CASSDRQGNTIYT. The DNA of the CDR3 is TGTGCCAGCAGTGACCGTCAGGGAAACACCATATATACT.

This clonotype was detected ten times or more. The chain has TRBV14 and TRBJ2-7; D ambiguous. V gave up 9 bases and J gave up 2 bases, with 8 bases separating them. The length of the CDR3 is 11 residues. CDR1 and CDR2 from the germline V gene are SGHDN and FVKESK. CDR3 sequence reads: CARAGAYEQYF. CDR3 DNA: TGTGCCAGGGCAGGTGCCTACGAGCAGTACTTC.

In this sample, this clonotype turned up many times. The chain has TRBV5-6 and TRBJ1-1, with 7 bases matching TRBD1. The germline V gene encodes CDR1 SGHDT and CDR2 YYEEEE. This CDR3 has 16 amino acids. V lost 1 base, J lost 0 bases, and 6 bases stayed unmatched. CDR3 sequence: CASSLNWGQLNTEAFF. The CDR3 DNA reads as TGTGCCAGCAGCTTGAATTGGGGACAGTTGAACACTGAAGCTTTCTTT. Full variable domain (missing parts from reference TRBV5-6 and TRBJ1-1): DAGVTQSPTHLIKTRGQQVTLRCSPKSGHDTVSWYQQALGQGPQFIFQYYEEEERQRGNFPDRFSGHQFPNYSSELNVNALLLGDSALYLCASSLNWGQLNTEAFFGQGTRLTVV.

About this clonotype: Being one base from a much bigger clone, this may be a read error. V and J are TRBV6-6 and TRBJ1-1; D is possibly TRBD1 (6 bases). The CDR3 covers 14 residues. Germline-derived CDR1 and CDR2 are MNHNY and SVGAGI (reference sequence). In DNA, the CDR3 is TGCGCCGAGGCGGGGGCAGGAAAGTGCGCTGAAGCTTTCTTT. The encoded protein is CAEAGAGKCAEAFF.

This clonotype was seen at least ten times. The rearrangement links TRBV5-4 to TRBJ1-2, with D possibly TRBD1 on 5 matching bases. The CDR3 contains 16 residues. V gave up 0 bases and J gave up 6 bases, with 18 bases separating them. Germline values: CDR1 SGHNT, CDR2 YYREEE (reference sequence). The CDR3 here is CASSLAKGRGGNGYTF. CDR3 coding DNA: TGTGCCAGCAGCTTGGCCAAGGGGCGGGGTGGCAATGGCTACACCTTC.

About this clonotype itself: Lacking the conserved final phenylalanine or tryptophan, this CDR3 likely reflects a read error. The chain links TRBV20-1 to TRBJ1-2, with D tentatively TRBD1 (5 bases). This CDR3 is 13 amino acids long. The germline gives CDR1 DFQATT, CDR2 SNEGSKA (reference sequence). For the CDR3, the DNA is TGCAGTACTAGAGATGGGGGGAACTATGGCTACACCTCC. It yields the protein CSTRDGGNYGYTS.

This clonotype was picked up one time. V gene TRBV30 combines with J gene TRBJ1-2; no clear D gene. This CDR3 comprises 15 residues. The V gene's germline CDR1 is GTSNPN and CDR2 SVGIG (reference sequence). V dropped 1 base and J dropped 5 bases, with 17 bases sitting between them. The CDR3 reads CAWSADLTDGYGYTF. The DNA of the CDR3 is TGTGCCTGGAGTGCCGACCTCACGGACGGGTATGGCTACACCTTC.

This clonotype was counted ten times or more. The chain employs TRBV2 and TRBJ2-1; D is possibly TRBD2 (5 bases). The germline V and J ends were trimmed by 6 bases and 0 bases, with 15 bases remaining between them. Germline V gene data show CDR1 as SNHLY and CDR2 as FYNNEI. The CDR3 has 16 amino acids. As DNA, the CDR3 is TGTGCCAGCAGACGCCGAAGTACTAGCTCCTACAATGAGCAGTTCTTC. Its translation is CASRRRSTSSYNEQFF.

The table lists this clonotype with a count of one. The V call is TRBV10-1, the J call TRBJ2-3; 13 bases map to TRBD2. Looked up from germline, CDR1 is WNHNN and CDR2 is SYGVQD (reference sequence). The CDR3 length is 17 residues. Losses at the gene ends were 4 bases for V and 3 bases for J; bases not matched to a gene: 7. Here the CDR3 reads CASSAYWTSGRTDTQYF. The CDR3 DNA reads as TGCGCCAGCAGTGCGTACTGGACTAGCGGGAGAACAGATACGCAGTATTTT.

This rearrangement joins TRBV7-6 to TRBJ2-3, with TRBD2 matching over 9 bases. With 11 bases clipped from V and 1 base from J, the junction kept 1 base outside the gene matches. CDR3 length: 12 residues. CDR1 and CDR2 from the germline V gene are SGHVS and FNYEAQ. The CDR3 spells CACGRGTDTQYF. CDR3 sequence (DNA): TGTGCCTGCGGGAGGGGCACAGATACGCAGTATTTT.

Many counts were recorded for this clonotype. The rearrangement joins TRBV6-2 or TRBV6-3 to TRBJ1-5, with 7 bases lining up with TRBD1. CDR3 length equals 15 residues. V shed 2 bases and J 5 bases; nucleotides not matched to a gene: 6. Germline-derived CDR1 and CDR2 are MNHEY and SVGEGT. The CDR3 DNA follows: TGTGCCAGCAGTTACCGCCGACAGGGACATCAGCCCCAGCATTTT. Encoded protein: CASSYRRQGHQPQHF.

This clonotype was seen at least ten times. The chain is built from TRBV20-1 and TRBJ1-3; D gene unclear. CDR3 size: 13 residues. The V and J ends lost 1 base and 3 bases respectively, with 7 bases between them. CDR1 and CDR2 from the germline V gene are DFQATT and SNEGSKA (reference sequence). CDR3 in amino acids: CSARALGGNTIYF. The CDR3 DNA reads TGCAGTGCTAGAGCACTAGGTGGAAACACCATATATTTT.

This clonotype was detected only a few times. A much larger clone sits a single nucleotide away, making a read error possible. The V call is TRBV9, the J call TRBJ1-1; TRBD1 matches 8 bases. CDR3 length: 15 residues. Germline CDR1 and CDR2: SGDLS and YYNGEE. CDR3 in amino acids: CASSGENRGNTEVFF. DNA of the CDR3: TGTGCCAGCAGCGGTGAAAACAGGGGGAACACTGAAGTTTTCTTT. Full variable domain (missing parts from reference TRBV9 and TRBJ1-1): DSGVTQTPKHLITATGQRVTLRCSPRSGDLSVYWYQQSLDQGLQFLIQYYNGEERAKGNILERFSAQQFPDLHSELNLSSLELGDSALYFCASSGENRGNTEVFFGQGTRLTVV.